The 19 T cell receptor beta chains given below trace back to one sample, sequenced in a study of blood T cell repertoires in COVID-19. The method was immunoSEQ multiplex PCR; TCRdb's version includes in-frame clones alone and lacks a portion of them. Among roughly 360,000 clones, roughly 90% were seen once, and the ten largest hold more than 0.85%. Sample: PBMCs or T cells enriched from blood (not recorded which). These receptor sequences come from a woman in her twenties or thirties with acute COVID-19.

This clone appeared a single time. V usage is TRBV29-1 and J usage is TRBJ1-1; 11 bases agree with TRBD1. The CDR3 is 14 amino acids. The V gene end was trimmed by 3 bases and the J gene end by 12 bases; junction bases not matched to a gene: 12. Germline CDR1 SQVTM, CDR2 ANQGSEA. CDR3: CSVEGLGQGVLTFF. CDR3 nucleotide sequence: TGCAGCGTTGAGGGGTTGGGACAGGGGGTTTTGACTTTCTTT.

The chain recombines TRBV10-2 with TRBJ1-1, with D tentatively TRBD1 (6 bases). The V and J ends lost 10 bases and 1 base respectively, with 13 bases between them. The CDR3 consists of 13 residues. Germline CDR1 and CDR2: WSHSY and SAAADI. The CDR3 DNA reads TGCGCCACCATTATGGGGGCGAACACTGAAGCTTTCTTT. Its translation is CATIMGANTEAFF.

The gene calls are TRBV15 and TRBJ2-5; D ambiguous. The CDR3 is 13 amino acids. Per the germline V gene, CDR1 is LNHNV and CDR2 is YYDKDF (reference sequence). Trimming took off 4 bases at V and 2 bases at J, with 8 bases between the two ends. The chain's CDR3 is CATSKRTQETQYF. The CDR3 DNA is TGTGCCACCAGCAAAAGAACACAAGAGACCCAGTACTTC.

This sequence joins TRBV3-1 (or the pseudogene TRBV3-2) and TRBJ2-7, with a possible D match to TRBD2 (6 bases). Germline V gene lookup returns CDR1 LGHDT and CDR2 YNNKEL (reference sequence). There are 15 residues in the CDR3. The V gene lost 0 bases and the J gene lost 2 bases, with 11 bases spanning the gap. The CDR3, as DNA: TGTGCCAGCAGCCAAGATCGCGGGATAGCCTACGAGCAGTACTTC. Its protein product is CASSQDRGIAYEQYF.

This chain joins TRBV9 and TRBJ2-1, with no clear D. The CDR3 is 16 residues long. Deletions cut 3 bases from V and 0 bases from J, with 13 bases between. Germline values: CDR1 SGDLS, CDR2 YYNGEE. CDR3 sequence reads: CASSASNDISYNEQFF. DNA of the CDR3: TGTGCCAGCAGCGCCTCGAACGACATCTCCTACAATGAGCAGTTCTTC.

The chain is built from TRBV10-3 and TRBJ1-1; maybe TRBD1 (5 bases). Germline CDR1 reads ENHRY; CDR2 reads SYGVKD. The CDR3 covers 15 residues. Trimming shortened V by 6 bases and J by 1 base, and 15 bases separated the two germline ends. Here the CDR3 DNA reads TGTGCCATCAGCATCCTTAGAACAGGGAACACTGAAGCTTTCTTT. This codes for CAISILRTGNTEAFF.

The chain is built from TRBV5-1 and TRBJ1-1; D is unclear. The germline V gene encodes CDR1 SGHRS and CDR2 YFSETQ. The V gene lost 0 bases and the J gene lost 4 bases, with 10 bases spanning the gap. The CDR3 sequence is 14 residues long. CDR3 DNA: TGCGCCAGCAGCTTGGCTGCAGTCCCCACTGAAGCTTTCTTT. Its protein is CASSLAAVPTEAFF.

The chain uses TRBV5-1 and TRBJ2-7; TRBD1 might be the D (5 bases). The CDR3 runs 15 residues. Germline-derived CDR1 and CDR2 are SGHRS and YFSETQ. Trimming removed 2 bases from V and 6 bases from J, with 18 bases in between. CDR3 sequence: CASSLTVGAGGEQYF. The CDR3 nucleotides read TGCGCCAGCAGCTTAACCGTAGGGGCAGGTGGCGAGCAGTACTTC.

V and J are TRBV19 and TRBJ2-7; 9 nucleotides align to TRBD2. V shed 3 bases, J shed 2 bases, and the junction held 2 bases outside the gene matches. CDR1 LNHDA and CDR2 SQIVND come from the germline V gene (reference sequence). The CDR3 totals 14 residues. The CDR3 DNA follows: TGTGCCAGTAGTATTAGCGGGGGTACCTACGAGCAGTACTTC. Translating it yields CASSISGGTYEQYF.

The J gene is TRBJ1-1, the V gene TRBV5-1, with D possibly being TRBD1 (5 bases). CDR1 is SGHRS and CDR2 is YFSETQ in the germline V gene. The CDR3 loop spans 13 amino acids. V lost 8 bases and J lost 1, with 12 bases in between. The CDR3 DNA sequence: TGCGCCAGTGGCCTACAGGAGAACACTGAAGCTTTCTTT. Translated, it gives CASGLQENTEAFF.

The chain joins TRBV19 to TRBJ1-6; 12 nucleotides agree with TRBD1. CDR3 size: 15 residues. Germline V gives CDR1 LNHDA, CDR2 SQIVND (reference sequence). V lost 5 bases, J lost 9 bases, and 5 bases stayed unmatched. The DNA for the CDR3 is TGTGCCAGTAGTGTGACGGGACAGGGGGCTTCACCCCTCCACTTT. It specifies CASSVTGQGASPLHF. The full variable domain, in which reference TRBV19 and TRBJ1-6 provide the parts outside the CDR3, is DGGITQSPKYLFRKEGQNVTLSCEQNLNHDAMYWYRQDPGQGLRLIYYSQIVNDFQKGDIAEGYSVSREKKESFPLTVTSAQKNPTAFYLCASSVTGQGASPLHFGNGTRLTVT.

The rearrangement links TRBV6-2 or TRBV6-3 to TRBJ2-7; 12 bases map to TRBD1. Germline loops: CDR1 MNHEY, CDR2 SVGEGT. The J segment lost 5 bases and the V segment lost 4 bases, leaving 9 bases of the junction unmatched. CDR3 length: 16 residues. CDR3 nucleotide sequence: TGTGCCAGCAGTTCTATCCCCGGGACAGGGGGCAACGAGCAGTACTTC. Its translation is CASSSIPGTGGNEQYF.

The chain links TRBV30 to TRBJ1-4, with D perhaps matching TRBD1 (5 bases). V was clipped by 0 bases and J by 10 bases, with 18 bases between them. Germline V gene data show CDR1 as GTSNPN and CDR2 as SVGIG (reference sequence). The CDR3 is 15 amino acids. The CDR3: CAWSVLKGPGGKLFF. CDR3 nucleotides: TGTGCCTGGAGTGTTCTGAAGGGCCCGGGGGGAAAACTGTTTTTT. Based on the CDR3 plus reference TRBV30 and TRBJ1-4, the full variable domain is SQTIHQWPATLVQPVGSPLSLECTVEGTSNPNLYWYRQAAGRGLQLLFYSVGIGQISSEVPQNLSASRPQDRQFILSSKKLLLSDSGFYLCAWSVLKGPGGKLFFGSGTQLSVL.

This chain connects TRBV5-6 to TRBJ1-6; no definite D call. Germline V gene lookup returns CDR1 SGHDT and CDR2 YYEEEE. The CDR3 has 14 residues. V gave up 1 base and J gave up 10 bases, with 12 bases separating them. The CDR3 nucleotides are TGTGCCAGCAGCTTGTTACGGGGAAGGTCACCCCTCCACTTT. The encoded protein is CASSLLRGRSPLHF.

The chain employs TRBV2 and TRBJ1-2; TRBD1 is a possible D gene (6 bases). V was pared by 5 bases and J by 3 bases, with 10 bases between. Germline values: CDR1 SNHLY, CDR2 FYNNEI. The CDR3 contains 13 residues. DNA of the CDR3: TGTGCCAGCAGTAAACCAGGGGACTATGGCTACACCTTC. This codes for CASSKPGDYGYTF.

The CDR3 sequence: CASSLLRDSNTDTQYF. In DNA form, the CDR3 reads TGTGCCAGCAGCCTCCTCCGGGACAGTAACACAGATACGCAGTATTTT. The V gene is TRBV7-9, the J gene TRBJ2-3, with TRBD1 matching 7 bases. The CDR3 contains 16 residues. Germline V lookup: CDR1 SEHNR, CDR2 FQNEAQ (reference sequence). With V trimmed by 5 bases and J by 2 bases, 10 bases remained unmatched.

The J gene is TRBJ2-1, the V gene TRBV9; 7 positions match TRBD2. The trim removed 2 bases at V and 1 base at J, leaving 3 bases unmatched. The CDR3 spans 15 residues. CDR1 is SGDLS and CDR2 is YYNGEE in the germline V gene. The CDR3 nucleotides read TGTGCCAGCAGCGTTCCAGCGGGGTCCTACAATGAGCAGTTCTTC. Residues: CASSVPAGSYNEQFF.

The rearrangement uses TRBV7-7 and TRBJ1-5; D may be TRBD1 (6 bases). The CDR3 extends over 20 amino acids. In germline, CDR1 is SSHAT, CDR2 FNYEAQ (reference sequence). V lost 6 bases to trimming and J lost 1 base, with 28 bases between them. The CDR3 loop reads CASSLIPGHSNLGSNQPQHF. CDR3 nucleotide sequence: TGTGCCAGCAGTTTAATACCGGGACACTCGAATCTGGGGAGCAATCAGCCCCAGCATTTT.

The J gene is TRBJ1-3, the V gene TRBV3-1 (or the pseudogene TRBV3-2); D gene unclear. CDR3 length: 16 residues. Germline V lookup: CDR1 LGHDT, CDR2 YNNKEL (reference sequence). V was cut by 4 bases and J by 0 bases, with 13 bases left in between. The CDR3, as DNA: TGTGCCAGCAGCCTTGGCAGGTCTCACTCTGGAAACACCATATATTTT. Its translation is CASSLGRSHSGNTIYF.